What follows is one T cell receptor (beta chain) and its context. The method was immunoSEQ multiplex PCR; TCRdb's version includes in-frame clones alone and lacks a portion of them. The sample records 100,000 or so clones, 87% being singletons. The CDR3 length is 15 residues. This sample stems from a study of blood T cell repertoires in COVID-19. This rearrangement joins TRBV21-1 to TRBJ1-1; the table names TRBD1, a call not compared with the DNA. TRBV21-1 corresponds to a pseudogene. The source is a human donor in a cohort sampled during active COVID-19. Specimen: peripheral blood. The CDR3 is CASSVTSGKGTEAFF. The CDR3 coding sequence is TGTGCCAGCAGCGTGACGTCAGGGAAGGGCACTGAAGCTTTCTTT.